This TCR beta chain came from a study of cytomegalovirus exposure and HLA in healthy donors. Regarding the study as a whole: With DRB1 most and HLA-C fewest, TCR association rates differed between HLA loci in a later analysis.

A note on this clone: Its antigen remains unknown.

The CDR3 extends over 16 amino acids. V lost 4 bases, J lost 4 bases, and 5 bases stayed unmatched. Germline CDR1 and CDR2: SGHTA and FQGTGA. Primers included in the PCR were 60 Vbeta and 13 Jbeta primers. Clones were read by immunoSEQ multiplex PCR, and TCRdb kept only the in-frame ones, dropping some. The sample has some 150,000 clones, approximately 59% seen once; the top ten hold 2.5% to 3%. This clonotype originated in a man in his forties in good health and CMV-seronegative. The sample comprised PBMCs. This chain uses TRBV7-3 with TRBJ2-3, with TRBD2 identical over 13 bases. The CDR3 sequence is CASSSGLAGAADTQYF. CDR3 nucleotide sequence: TGTGCCAGCAGCTCCGGACTAGCGGGAGCGGCAGATACGCAGTATTTT.